These T cell receptor beta chains were read from a single sample in a study of cytomegalovirus exposure and HLA in healthy donors. Some clones are missing from TCRdb's copy, which holds only in-frame ones; the method was immunoSEQ multiplex PCR. The table lists more than 95,000 clones, approximately 80% of them singletons. Sequencing used PBMCs. These receptors came from a man aged 45-60 years in good health and CMV-seropositive. Each CDR3 is given with its conserved first and last residue. Each record gives: clone size, V gene, J gene, D gene, CDR3 DNA, CDR3 protein. A D gene is named only where the DNA matches it firmly. Where a row states a size, it is once, few, many or the class of an expanded clone; other rows omit it.

abundance: few
v_gene: TRBV15
j_gene: TRBJ2-7
d_gene: -
CDR3nt: TGTGCCACCAGCAGAGGTGGGCTCTCCTACGAGCAGTACTTC
CDR3aa: CATSRGGLSYEQYF

abundance: -
v_gene: TRBV6-5
j_gene: TRBJ2-2
d_gene: -
CDR3nt: TGTGCCAGCAGTTACTCGAGGGTAACCGGGGAGCTGTTTTTT
CDR3aa: CASSYSRVTGELFF

abundance: -
v_gene: TRBV6-5
j_gene: TRBJ1-3
d_gene: -
CDR3nt: TGTGCCAGCACTAATAAATGGGCAGGAAACACCATATATTTT
CDR3aa: CASTNKWAGNTIYF

abundance: -
v_gene: TRBV5-6
j_gene: TRBJ1-2
d_gene: -
CDR3nt: TGTGCCAGCAGCTCACGAGGGGCAGGGGTGTATGGCTACACCTTC
CDR3aa: CASSSRGAGVYGYTF

abundance: -
v_gene: TRBV4-1
j_gene: TRBJ2-2
d_gene: TRBD1
CDR3nt: TGCGCCAGCAGCCAAAGAAGGATCGCCGGGACAGGGGAGGGTACCGGGGAGCTGTTTTTT
CDR3aa: CASSQRRIAGTGEGTGELFF

abundance: once
v_gene: TRBV12-2
j_gene: TRBJ2-5
d_gene: -
CDR3nt: TGTGCAAGTCGCTTTTGGGGGGAAGGGGGGGTATTTGGGGAGACCCAGTACTTC
CDR3aa: CASRFWGEGGVFGETQYF

abundance: few
v_gene: TRBV6-1
j_gene: TRBJ1-2
d_gene: -
CDR3nt: TGTGCCAGCAGTGAAGACAGGGATCATGGCTACACCTTC
CDR3aa: CASSEDRDHGYTF

abundance: -
v_gene: TRBV5-4
j_gene: TRBJ1-6
d_gene: -
CDR3nt: TGTGCCAGCAGCTTGGATCCTGGACAGATAGGGTCACCCCTCCACTTT
CDR3aa: CASSLDPGQIGSPLHF

abundance: -
v_gene: TRBV6-1
j_gene: TRBJ1-1
d_gene: -
CDR3nt: TGTGCCAGCAGGGTGGGTGCTGGAGGTTACACTGAAGCTTTCTTT
CDR3aa: CASRVGAGGYTEAFF

abundance: once
v_gene: TRBV6-5
j_gene: TRBJ2-2
d_gene: -
CDR3nt: TGTGCCAGCAGTTACTCTCCAGGGCGAGCCGGGGAGCTGTTTTTT
CDR3aa: CASSYSPGRAGELFF

abundance: -
v_gene: TRBV6-5
j_gene: TRBJ2-2
d_gene: -
CDR3nt: TGTGCCAGCAGTTATTTGGGACTTAACACCGGGGAGCTGTTTTTT
CDR3aa: CASSYLGLNTGELFF

abundance: -
v_gene: TRBV5-4
j_gene: TRBJ2-3
d_gene: -
CDR3nt: TGTGCCAGCAGCGCGGTCACAGATACGCAGTATTTT
CDR3aa: CASSAVTDTQYF

abundance: -
v_gene: TRBV7-3
j_gene: TRBJ1-2
d_gene: -
CDR3nt: TGTGCCAGCAGCTTTGGTCCGAGCTATGGCTACACCTTC
CDR3aa: CASSFGPSYGYTF

abundance: -
v_gene: TRBV29-1
j_gene: TRBJ2-3
d_gene: TRBD2
CDR3nt: TGCAGCGGAGCTGGGCTAGCGGTTACCGATACGCAGTATTTT
CDR3aa: CSGAGLAVTDTQYF

abundance: few
v_gene: TRBV6-1
j_gene: TRBJ1-1
d_gene: -
CDR3nt: TGTGCCAGCAGTGAGACAGTGAGAAACACTGAAGCTTTCTTT
CDR3aa: CASSETVRNTEAFF

abundance: -
v_gene: TRBV29-1
j_gene: TRBJ1-2
d_gene: -
CDR3nt: TGCAGCGTCGCGGGGACGGTCAATAACTATGGCTACACCTTC
CDR3aa: CSVAGTVNNYGYTF

abundance: -
v_gene: TRBV10-1
j_gene: TRBJ1-1
d_gene: -
CDR3nt: TGCGCCACCCAGTTGTTGCGGTACACTGAAGCTTTCTTT
CDR3aa: CATQLLRYTEAFF

abundance: -
v_gene: TRBV29-1
j_gene: TRBJ2-5
d_gene: -
CDR3nt: TGCAGCGTTGAAGGCCTTCCGGGGGACCAAGAGACCCAGTACTTC
CDR3aa: CSVEGLPGDQETQYF

abundance: -
v_gene: TRBV19
j_gene: TRBJ2-4
d_gene: TRBD1
CDR3nt: TGTGCCAGTAACCGGGGACAGGGCAAAAACATTCAGTACTTC
CDR3aa: CASNRGQGKNIQYF

abundance: -
v_gene: TRBV5-4
j_gene: TRBJ2-3
d_gene: TRBD2
CDR3nt: TGTGCCAGCAGCCCTGGTGGGACTAGGACAGATACGCAGTATTTT
CDR3aa: CASSPGGTRTDTQYF

abundance: -
v_gene: TRBV6-5
j_gene: TRBJ2-7
d_gene: TRBD2
CDR3nt: TGTGCCAGCATTTCCGGGGGGAACGAGCAGTACTTC
CDR3aa: CASISGGNEQYF

abundance: -
v_gene: TRBV6-5
j_gene: TRBJ1-3
d_gene: -
CDR3nt: TGTGCCAGCAGTTACCCGAGAGCTGGAAACACCATATATTTT
CDR3aa: CASSYPRAGNTIYF

abundance: -
v_gene: TRBV6-6
j_gene: TRBJ2-5
d_gene: TRBD2
CDR3nt: TGTGCCAGCAGTTACCGGGCGGGGGGGCGTGAGACCCAGTACTTC
CDR3aa: CASSYRAGGRETQYF

abundance: -
v_gene: TRBV2
j_gene: TRBJ1-5
d_gene: TRBD1
CDR3nt: TGTGCCAGCATGGACAGGGGGATCAATCAGCCCCAGCATTTT
CDR3aa: CASMDRGINQPQHF

abundance: -
v_gene: TRBV11-2
j_gene: TRBJ2-3
d_gene: TRBD1
CDR3nt: TGTGCCAGCAGCCCTACCCCGACAGGGGTGACTAGCACAGATACGCAGTATTTT
CDR3aa: CASSPTPTGVTSTDTQYF

abundance: -
v_gene: TRBV5-1
j_gene: TRBJ2-5
d_gene: TRBD2
CDR3nt: TGCGCCAGCAGCCCTGGGACTAGCGGGATAGAGACCCAGTACTTC
CDR3aa: CASSPGTSGIETQYF

abundance: -
v_gene: TRBV19
j_gene: TRBJ2-5
d_gene: TRBD1
CDR3nt: TGTGCCAGTAGTGTCAACAGGGGAGAGACCCAGTACTTC
CDR3aa: CASSVNRGETQYF

abundance: few
v_gene: TRBV5-6
j_gene: TRBJ1-1
d_gene: -
CDR3nt: TGTGCCAGCAGCTTGGGTACAGGAAACAGTGAAGCTTTCTTT
CDR3aa: CASSLGTGNSEAFF

abundance: -
v_gene: TRBV4-2
j_gene: TRBJ1-2
d_gene: -
CDR3nt: TGTGCCAGCAGCCAAGATCGGCGGGCAGGATATGGCTACACCTTC
CDR3aa: CASSQDRRAGYGYTF

abundance: few
v_gene: TRBV19
j_gene: TRBJ1-6
d_gene: TRBD1
CDR3nt: TGTGCCAGTGTTGGGACAGGGGGTAGTAATTCACCCCTCCACTTT
CDR3aa: CASVGTGGSNSPLHF

abundance: few
v_gene: TRBV5-4
j_gene: TRBJ2-3
d_gene: TRBD2
CDR3nt: TGTGCCAGCAGGCCCGGGAGGCGCACAGATACGCAGTATTTT
CDR3aa: CASRPGRRTDTQYF

abundance: -
v_gene: TRBV28
j_gene: TRBJ1-2
d_gene: -
CDR3nt: TGTGCCAGCAGTCGACAGTATGGCTACACCTTC
CDR3aa: CASSRQYGYTF

abundance: -
v_gene: TRBV7-9
j_gene: TRBJ2-3
d_gene: -
CDR3nt: TGTGCCAGCAGCTTAGCGGAGACCCTGGGTACGCAGTATTTT
CDR3aa: CASSLAETLGTQYF

abundance: -
v_gene: TRBV12-5
j_gene: TRBJ2-5
d_gene: TRBD2
CDR3nt: TGTGCTAGTGGTAAGACTAGCGGGTACCAAGAGACCCAGTACTTC
CDR3aa: CASGKTSGYQETQYF

abundance: -
v_gene: TRBV7-2
j_gene: TRBJ1-4
d_gene: -
CDR3nt: TGTGCCAGCAGCCCCGTCTTCGGGGTTAGTGAAAAACTGTTTTTT
CDR3aa: CASSPVFGVSEKLFF

abundance: -
v_gene: TRBV6-1
j_gene: TRBJ2-7
d_gene: -
CDR3nt: TGTGCCAGCACCCCCCCAGCGGACTTCTACGGGCAGTACTTC
CDR3aa: CASTPPADFYGQYF

abundance: -
v_gene: TRBV12-5
j_gene: TRBJ1-2
d_gene: -
CDR3nt: TGTGCTAGTGGTCCTACACAGGGAGCCTATGGCTACACCTTC
CDR3aa: CASGPTQGAYGYTF

abundance: once
v_gene: TRBV6-1
j_gene: TRBJ2-7
d_gene: TRBD2
CDR3nt: TGTGCCAGCAGGGGACTAGCGGGGGCGAGCGAGCAGTACTTC
CDR3aa: CASRGLAGASEQYF

abundance: -
v_gene: TRBV18
j_gene: TRBJ1-1
d_gene: TRBD1
CDR3nt: TGTGCCAGCTCCCAAGGACAGGGGGCGGTAGGGACTGAAGCTTTCTTT
CDR3aa: CASSQGQGAVGTEAFF

abundance: -
v_gene: TRBV19
j_gene: TRBJ1-1
d_gene: TRBD1
CDR3nt: TGTGCCAGTAGTCCTAACCGACAGGGGCGCCCTGAAGCTTTCTTT
CDR3aa: CASSPNRQGRPEAFF

abundance: -
v_gene: TRBV4-3
j_gene: TRBJ1-2
d_gene: -
CDR3nt: TGCGCCAGCAGCCAAGAACCCATCAGTCTCTATGGCTACACCTTC
CDR3aa: CASSQEPISLYGYTF

abundance: few
v_gene: TRBV28
j_gene: TRBJ1-1
d_gene: -
CDR3nt: TGTGCCAGCAGTTTTCTCCGTAAGAACACTGAAGCTTTCTTT
CDR3aa: CASSFLRKNTEAFF

abundance: -
v_gene: TRBV5-1
j_gene: TRBJ1-2
d_gene: -
CDR3nt: TGCGCCAGCAGCTTGGCCGGGACAAAAATAACCGGGGGCTACACCTTC
CDR3aa: CASSLAGTKITGGYTF

abundance: -
v_gene: TRBV14
j_gene: TRBJ2-7
d_gene: TRBD2
CDR3nt: TGTGCCAGCAGCCGTGGACTAGCGGGATCCCACGAGCAGTACTTC
CDR3aa: CASSRGLAGSHEQYF

abundance: few
v_gene: TRBV11-2
j_gene: TRBJ2-7
d_gene: -
CDR3nt: TGTGCCAATGGAGGAGGACCCTACGAGCAGTACTTC
CDR3aa: CANGGGPYEQYF

abundance: -
v_gene: TRBV29-1
j_gene: TRBJ1-2
d_gene: TRBD1
CDR3nt: TGCAGCGCACAACAGGGGGGTCGGTCGGGAGGCTACACCTTC
CDR3aa: CSAQQGGRSGGYTF

abundance: -
v_gene: TRBV5-6
j_gene: TRBJ2-7
d_gene: -
CDR3nt: TGTGCCAGCAGCCACGATGGACTCGCAGAGCAGTACTTC
CDR3aa: CASSHDGLAEQYF

abundance: -
v_gene: TRBV7-2
j_gene: TRBJ2-5
d_gene: -
CDR3nt: TGTGCCAGCAGCTTAGTTGGGCTTCAAGAGACCCAGTACTTC
CDR3aa: CASSLVGLQETQYF

abundance: -
v_gene: TRBV10-3
j_gene: TRBJ2-7
d_gene: TRBD1
CDR3nt: TGTGCCATCAGCCCCCAGACAGGGTACGAGCAGTACTTC
CDR3aa: CAISPQTGYEQYF

abundance: -
v_gene: TRBV27
j_gene: TRBJ2-2
d_gene: TRBD1
CDR3nt: TGTGCCAGCAGTTTATCCGGCCAGGGGGTTTGGACCGGGGAGCTGTTTTTT
CDR3aa: CASSLSGQGVWTGELFF

abundance: many
v_gene: TRBV19
j_gene: TRBJ1-2
d_gene: TRBD1
CDR3nt: TGTGCCAGTAGCCAAGCCCCGGGACAGGGAAAGCGTGGCTACACCTTC
CDR3aa: CASSQAPGQGKRGYTF

abundance: -
v_gene: TRBV25-1
j_gene: TRBJ1-2
d_gene: -
CDR3nt: TGTGCCAGCAGAGCAGGGTATGGCTACACCTTC
CDR3aa: CASRAGYGYTF

abundance: -
v_gene: TRBV14
j_gene: TRBJ1-4
d_gene: -
CDR3nt: TGTGCCAGCAGCCGAACGATACTATCAAGAACTAATGAAAAACTGTTTTTT
CDR3aa: CASSRTILSRTNEKLFF

abundance: few
v_gene: TRBV18
j_gene: TRBJ1-1
d_gene: TRBD1
CDR3nt: TGTGCCAGCTCACGACAGACAGGGGAAGACACTGAAGCTTTCTTT
CDR3aa: CASSRQTGEDTEAFF